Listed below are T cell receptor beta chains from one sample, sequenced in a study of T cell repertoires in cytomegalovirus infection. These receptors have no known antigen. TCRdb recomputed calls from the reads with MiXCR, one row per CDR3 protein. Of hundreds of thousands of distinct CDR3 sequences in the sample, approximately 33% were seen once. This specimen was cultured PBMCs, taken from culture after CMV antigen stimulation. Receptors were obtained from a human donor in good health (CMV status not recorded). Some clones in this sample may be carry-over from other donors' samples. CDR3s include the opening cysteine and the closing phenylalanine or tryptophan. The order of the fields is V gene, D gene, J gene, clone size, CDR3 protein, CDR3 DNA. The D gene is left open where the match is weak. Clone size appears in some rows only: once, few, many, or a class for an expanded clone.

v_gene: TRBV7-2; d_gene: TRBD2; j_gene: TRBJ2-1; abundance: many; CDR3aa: CASSLNWGGYNEQFF; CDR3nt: TGTGCCAGCAGCTTAAACTGGGGGGGCTACAATGAGCAGTTCTTC
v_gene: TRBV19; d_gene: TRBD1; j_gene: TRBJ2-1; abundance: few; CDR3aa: CASSPRTGGVYNEQFF; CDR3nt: TGTGCCAGTAGTCCCCGAACAGGGGGCGTATACAATGAGCAGTTCTTC
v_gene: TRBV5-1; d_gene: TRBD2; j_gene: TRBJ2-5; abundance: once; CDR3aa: CASRTGTSGGETQYF; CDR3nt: TGCGCCAGCAGGACCGGGACTAGCGGGGGTGAGACCCAGTACTTC
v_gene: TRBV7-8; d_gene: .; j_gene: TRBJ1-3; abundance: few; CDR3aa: CASSYRAAGVFGNTIYF; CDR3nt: TGTGCCAGCAGCTACAGGGCTGCTGGAGTTTTCGGAAACACCATATATTTT
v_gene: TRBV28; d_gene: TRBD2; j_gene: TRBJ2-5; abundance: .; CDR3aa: CASSFSASGGAGQETQYF; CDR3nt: TGTGCCAGCAGTTTTTCGGCTAGCGGGGGGGCCGGACAAGAGACCCAGTACTTC
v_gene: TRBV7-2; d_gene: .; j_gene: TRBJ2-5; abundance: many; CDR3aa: CATTISGGETQYF; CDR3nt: TGTGCCACCACCATTTCCGGTGGAGAGACCCAGTACTTC
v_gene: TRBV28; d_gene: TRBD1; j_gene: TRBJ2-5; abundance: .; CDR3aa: CASKSPAGGAQETQYF; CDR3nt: TGTGCTTCGAAGTCTCCCGCAGGGGGCGCCCAAGAGACCCAGTACTTC
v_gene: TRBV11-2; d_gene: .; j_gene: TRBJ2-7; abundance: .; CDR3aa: CASSLGVGLWEQYF; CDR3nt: TGTGCCAGCAGCTTAGGCGTGGGCCTGTGGGAGCAGTACTTC
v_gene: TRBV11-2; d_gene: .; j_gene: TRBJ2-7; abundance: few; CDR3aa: CASSLRGFSLEQYF; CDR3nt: TGTGCCAGCAGCTTAAGGGGGTTTTCTCTCGAGCAGTACTTC
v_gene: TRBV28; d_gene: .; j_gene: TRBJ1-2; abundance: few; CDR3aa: CASSFLLQGRIYGYTF; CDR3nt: TGTGCCAGCAGTTTTCTATTACAGGGACGTATCTATGGCTACACCTTC
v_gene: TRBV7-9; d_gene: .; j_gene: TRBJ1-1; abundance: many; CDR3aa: CASSLAHVKFGGMNTEAFF; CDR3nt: TGTGCCAGCAGCTTAGCGCACGTTAAATTTGGGGGCATGAACACTGAAGCTTTCTTT
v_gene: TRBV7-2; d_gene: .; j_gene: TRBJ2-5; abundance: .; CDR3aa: CASSLAWAETQYF; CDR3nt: TGTGCCAGCAGCTTAGCCTGGGCGGAGACCCAGTACTTC
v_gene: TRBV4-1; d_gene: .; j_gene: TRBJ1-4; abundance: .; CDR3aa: CASSRPGTTNEKLFF; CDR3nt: TGCGCCAGCAGCCGCCCGGGGACAACTAATGAAAAACTGTTTTTT
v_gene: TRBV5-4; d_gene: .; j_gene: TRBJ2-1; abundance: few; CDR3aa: CASSLGAAMQYNEQFF; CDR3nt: TGTGCCAGCAGCTTGGGTGCGGCCATGCAGTACAATGAGCAGTTCTTC
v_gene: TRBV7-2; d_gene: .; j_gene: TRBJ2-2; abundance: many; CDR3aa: CASSVAQGTGELFF; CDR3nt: TGTGCCAGCAGCGTAGCACAGGGAACCGGGGAGCTGTTTTTT
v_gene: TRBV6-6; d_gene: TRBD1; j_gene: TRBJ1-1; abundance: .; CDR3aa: CASSYRTGLNTEAFF; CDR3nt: TGTGCCAGCAGTTACCGGACAGGGCTGAACACTGAAGCTTTCTTT
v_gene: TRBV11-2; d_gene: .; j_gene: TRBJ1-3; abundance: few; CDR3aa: CASRTGRSGNTIYF; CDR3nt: TGTGCCAGCAGGACGGGACGGTCTGGAAACACCATATATTTT